This T cell receptor beta chain came from a study of PD-L1 blockade in urothelial cancer. Study-level information: In the patient group, twenty-five of 29 were males with bladder-origin urothelial cancer. Anywhere from 0 to 3 prior chemotherapy regimens had been received by patients. Blood was tested 3 weeks (second dose) and 6 weeks into treatment. Study-level findings and limits: Pretreatment blood TCR clonality under the median forecast improved survival.

The table came from immunoSEQ multiplex PCR; TCRdb's copy has only in-frame clones and leaves some out. The repertoire holds tens of thousands of clones, with roughly four fifths as singletons. This clone was seen just once. Antigen unknown. Time point noted: pretreatment peripheral blood. Sequenced here: PBMCs, sampled around atezolizumab (anti-PD-L1) treatment. The receptor was derived from an older man with urothelial cancer.

CDR3 DNA: TGTGCCAGCAGTTTAGCGGGCCTATCCGAAGCTTTCTTT. It encodes CASSLAGLSEAFF. The chain couples TRBV27 to TRBJ1-1; D call uncertain. CDR3 size: 13 residues. V gave up 2 bases and J gave up 8 bases, with 12 bases separating them. Germline assignment: CDR1 MNHEY and CDR2 SMNVEV (reference sequence).